This is a list of T cell receptor beta chains from one sample in a study of blood T cell repertoires in COVID-19. TCRdb's copy holds only in-frame clones and misses some; the assay was immunoSEQ multiplex PCR. The sample contains under 200,000 clones, roughly 82% of which appear only once. Sequencing was carried out using PBMCs or T cells enriched from blood (not recorded which). All receptors come from a man in his forties with acute COVID-19. Each CDR3 is given with its conserved first and last residue. Each record gives: D gene, V gene, J gene, CDR3 protein, CDR3 DNA. D genes are given only for firm matches.

>TRBD1|TRBV6-6|TRBJ1-4
CASSGSITGGADEKLFF
TGTGCCAGCAGTGGATCGATAACAGGGGGCGCAGACGAAAAACTGTTTTTT
>TRBD2|TRBV5-1|TRBJ2-1
CASSLTPAGGVLPAYNEQFF
TGCGCCAGCAGCCTTACCCCAGCGGGAGGCGTTTTACCAGCCTACAATGAGCAGTTCTTC
>NA|TRBV6-5|TRBJ1-2
CASGGFNYGYTF
TGTGCCAGCGGCGGATTTAACTATGGCTACACCTTC
>NA|TRBV4-3|TRBJ2-1
CASSQDVRAAGRYNEQFF
TGCGCCAGCAGCCAAGATGTGCGCGCGGCGGGAAGATACAATGAGCAGTTCTTC
>TRBD1|TRBV18|TRBJ1-1
CASSPGAGQGNTEAFF
TGTGCCAGCTCACCGGGCGCGGGACAGGGGAATACTGAAGCTTTCTTT
>NA|TRBV7-8|TRBJ1-5
CASSSVRVLSHQPQHF
TGTGCCAGCAGCTCGGTCAGGGTCCTAAGCCATCAGCCCCAGCATTTT
>NA|TRBV5-1|TRBJ1-4
CASSLQAPNEKLFF
TGCGCCAGCAGCCTGCAGGCTCCTAATGAAAAACTGTTTTTT
>TRBD1|TRBV7-9|TRBJ2-7
CASSLGRGNDEQYF
TGTGCCAGCAGCTTAGGCAGGGGGAATGACGAGCAGTACTTC
>TRBD2|TRBV24-1|TRBJ2-3
CATSDLLAGGPDTQYF
TGTGCCACCAGTGATCTACTAGCGGGAGGGCCGGATACGCAGTATTTT
>NA|TRBV7-9|TRBJ1-5
CASSSFVGGNQPQHF
TGTGCCAGCAGCTCTTTCGTCGGGGGGAATCAGCCCCAGCATTTT
>NA|TRBV2|TRBJ1-5
CASRGGRASNQPQHF
TGTGCCAGCAGAGGAGGGAGGGCGAGCAATCAGCCCCAGCATTTT
>TRBD2|TRBV6-2/TRBV6-3|TRBJ2-3
CASSSGSPDTQYF
TGTGCCAGCAGTAGCGGGAGCCCAGATACGCAGTATTTT